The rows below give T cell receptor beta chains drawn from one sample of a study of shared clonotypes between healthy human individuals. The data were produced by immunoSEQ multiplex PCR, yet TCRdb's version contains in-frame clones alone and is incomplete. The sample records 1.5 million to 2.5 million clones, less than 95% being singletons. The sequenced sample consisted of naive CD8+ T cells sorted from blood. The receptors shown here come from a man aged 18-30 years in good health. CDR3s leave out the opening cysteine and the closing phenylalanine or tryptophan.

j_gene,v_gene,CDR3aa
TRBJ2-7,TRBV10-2,ASSEGLAGGYEQY
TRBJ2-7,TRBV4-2,ASSQGGGRSGQY
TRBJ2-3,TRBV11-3,ASSSLGEGLGGATQY
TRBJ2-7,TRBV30,AWSVGTSGNDEQY
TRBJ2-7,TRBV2,ASSEGQGISYEQY
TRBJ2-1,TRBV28,ASTLFDEQF
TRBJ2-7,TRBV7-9,ASSLEGISYEQY
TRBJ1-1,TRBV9,ASSVESLDTEAF
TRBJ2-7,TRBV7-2,ASSFIGGRYEQY
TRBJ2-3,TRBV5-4,ASSFDRVPDTQY